The next 19 T cell receptor beta chains were all read from a single sample in a study of T cells in Graves' hyperthyroidism and ophthalmopathy. RNA transcripts were the template for amplifying TCR beta CDR3 regions. The TCR CDR3 was amplified in a first-round RT-PCR using the HTBI primer set. A single record per CDR3 protein comes from TCRdb applying MiXCR to the multiplex PCR reads. This sample yields about 350,000 distinct CDR3 sequences, of which approximately 15% are seen a single time; 20% to 25% belongs to the top ten. Sequenced material: blood. These receptors came from a woman younger than 45 with Graves' hyperthyroidism.

This clonotype has only a few counts. This may stem from a read error, because a much larger clone lies one nucleotide away. The J gene is TRBJ1-4, the V gene TRBV28; D unclear. Looked up from germline, CDR1 is MDHEN and CDR2 is SYDVKM. The CDR3 loop spans 14 amino acids. The CDR3 bases are TGTGTCAGCAGCCTGTCTAAGATTAATGAAAAACTGTTTTTT. Translation gives CVSSLSKINEKLFF.

V and J are TRBV7-6 and TRBJ1-3; D is unclear. V was shortened by 4 bases and J by 4 bases, with 14 bases between the two germline ends. The V gene's germline CDR1 is SGHVS and CDR2 FNYEAQ. This CDR3 has 15 residues. The CDR3 bases are TGTGCCAGCAGCTCGACTGGAGGGAACGGAAACACCATATATTTT. Translating it yields CASSSTGGNGNTIYF.

This clonotype was seen only a few times. The rearrangement joins TRBV6-1 to TRBJ1-1, with D possibly TRBD1 on 6 matching bases. Trimming pared 7 bases from V and 4 bases from J, leaving 16 bases between. The CDR3 sequence is 14 residues long. The germline CDR1 and CDR2 sequences are MNHNS and SASEGT. CDR3 sequence reads: CASTPGAGATEAFF. CDR3 coding DNA: TGTGCCAGCACCCCCGGGGCAGGGGCCACTGAAGCTTTCTTT.

This clonotype occurred many times. The chain joins TRBV7-8 to TRBJ1-5; D unresolved. CDR1 and CDR2 (germline): SGHVS, FQNEAQ. The germline V and J ends were trimmed by 3 bases and 4 bases, with 16 bases remaining between them. The CDR3 extends over 16 amino acids. The CDR3 nucleotides are TGTGCCAGCAGCTTCTCGAAAGCAGATCGTAATCAGCCCCAGCATTTT. This encodes CASSFSKADRNQPQHF.

This chain links TRBV29-1 with TRBJ2-1; 10 positions agree with TRBD2. The V gene's germline CDR1 is SQVTM and CDR2 ANQGSEA. Trimming at V came to 5 bases and at J to 7 bases, leaving 5 bases not matched to a gene. CDR3 length: 13 residues. The CDR3 is CSVRLAGFNEQFF. In nucleotides, the CDR3 is TGCAGCGTTCGACTAGCGGGTTTTAATGAGCAGTTCTTC.

This clonotype was picked up many times. V usage is TRBV28 and J usage is TRBJ1-2, with D hard to call. V lost 6 bases and J lost 9, with 17 bases in between. CDR3 length: 13 amino acids. Looked up from germline, CDR1 is MDHEN and CDR2 is SYDVKM. Written as DNA, the CDR3 is TGTGCCAGCAGCCAAAGACCGGCTAGGAGCTACACCTTC. Translating gives CASSQRPARSYTF.

This clonotype was seen at least ten times. The genes are TRBV2 and TRBJ2-1, with 10 bases aligning to TRBD1. The CDR3 spans 15 residues. V lost 6 bases to trimming and J lost 8 bases; unmatched junction nucleotides: 10. CDR1 is SNHLY, CDR2 FYNNEI, per germline. CDR3 nucleotides: TGTGCCAGCAGAATACAATCCGGGACAGGGGATGAGCAGTTCTTC. Protein product: CASRIQSGTGDEQFF.

This clonotype was observed many times. This chain connects TRBV7-2 to TRBJ2-1; D is possibly TRBD1 or TRBD2 (5 bases each). The CDR3 length is 15 residues. Germline-derived CDR1 and CDR2 are SGHTA and FQGNSA. V lost 5 bases, J lost 3 bases, and 14 bases lay in between. CDR3 protein: CASSNSVGDYNEQFF. The CDR3 DNA is TGTGCCAGCAGCAATAGCGTGGGGGACTACAATGAGCAGTTCTTC.

Points on this clonotype: Given a much more abundant clone one base away, this may be a read error. V is TRBV11-1 and J is TRBJ1-5; 8 bases map to TRBD1. The CDR3 is 13 residues long. Germline lookup yields CDR1 SGHAT and CDR2 FQDESV (reference sequence). V shed 3 bases, J shed 9 bases, and the junction held 4 bases outside the gene matches. The DNA for the CDR3 is TGTGCCAGCAGCTTCGACAGGGGCCGGCCCCAGCATTTT. It yields the protein CASSFDRGRPQHF.

This clonotype was counted many times. The DNA of the CDR3 is TGCAGTGCTGCAACCTTGGGACTAGCGGGGGAGACCCAGTACTTC. Its translation: CSAATLGLAGETQYF. The rearrangement uses TRBV20-1 and TRBJ2-5, with 13 positions matching TRBD2. The length of the CDR3 is 15 residues. J was trimmed by 5 bases and V by 5 bases; bases with no gene match: 8. Germline V lookup: CDR1 DFQATT, CDR2 SNEGSKA (reference sequence).

This chain joins TRBV30 and TRBJ1-1; maybe TRBD1 (6 bases). Germline lookup yields CDR1 GTSNPN and CDR2 SVGIG (reference sequence). This CDR3 region has 15 residues. The V end lost 0 bases, the J end lost 0 bases, and 11 bases lay between the germline ends. CDR3 in DNA: TGTGCCTGGAGTGTATACGGACAGCTGAACACTGAAGCTTTCTTT. Its protein product is CAWSVYGQLNTEAFF.

This clonotype was detected ten times or more. The chain has TRBV10-2 and TRBJ2-7, with D unclear. This CDR3 has 11 amino acids. Germline V gene data show CDR1 as WSHSY and CDR2 as SAAADI. V gave up 8 bases and J gave up 2 bases, with 7 bases separating them. The CDR3 nucleotides are TGCGCCAGCGGGTTACCCTACGAGCAGTACTTC. Protein: CASGLPYEQYF.

This clonotype has ten or more counts. CDR3 residues: CASSLPLAMNEKLFF. The CDR3 region has the DNA TGTGCCAGCAGTCTCCCCCTGGCTATGAATGAAAAACTGTTTTTT. V is TRBV6-1 and J is TRBJ1-4; D unclear. Germline V gene sequence: CDR1 MNHNS, CDR2 SASEGT. This CDR3 is 15 amino acids long. Trimming left V 5 bases short and J 5 bases short, with 15 bases between.

A remark on this clonotype: Mismatch with germline at one junction end may stem from a read error. The gene calls are TRBV6-1 and TRBJ2-6; no firm D call. The CDR3 runs 15 residues. CDR1 and CDR2 (germline): MNHNS, SASEGT. The CDR3 DNA is TGTGCCAGCAGCGAAGCCTTCTCTGGGGCCAACGTCCTGACTTTC. Residues: CASSEAFSGANVLTF.

This clonotype was seen repeatedly, ten times or more. This sequence joins TRBV2 and TRBJ2-1, with 14 bases matching TRBD2. The CDR3 is 18 residues long. The junction had 12 bases not matched to a gene; V was cut back by 8 bases and J by 3 bases. Per the germline V gene, CDR1 is SNHLY and CDR2 is FYNNEI. CDR3: CASGSGTSGRMGYNEQFF. The CDR3 region has the DNA TGTGCCAGCGGATCCGGGACTAGCGGGAGAATGGGCTACAATGAGCAGTTCTTC.

This clonotype was seen ten or more times. The V gene is TRBV20-1, the J gene TRBJ1-5; TRBD1 matches 10 bases. The CDR3 is 14 residues long. Germline-derived CDR1 and CDR2 are DFQATT and SNEGSKA (reference sequence). Trimming took 6 bases from V and 5 from J; bases not matched to a gene: 7. This CDR3 is CSATPGQGYQPQHF. In DNA form, the CDR3 reads TGCAGTGCGACTCCGGGACAGGGGTATCAGCCCCAGCATTTT.

The chain joins TRBV19 to TRBJ2-1; 7 positions match TRBD1. Germline CDR1 LNHDA, CDR2 SQIVND (reference sequence). The junction had 3 bases not matched to a gene; V was cut back by 4 bases and J by 6 bases. The CDR3 totals 13 residues. The CDR3 DNA reads as TGTGCCAGTAGTACAGGGGGTACCAATGAGCAGTTCTTC. This codes for CASSTGGTNEQFF.

In the case of this clonotype: This may arise from a read error, as a much more abundant clone is one base away. The DNA for the CDR3 is TGTGCCAGCAGCGGAGCGGGAGCTTGGGAAGAGACCCAGTACTTC. This codes for CASSGAGAWEETQYF. The gene calls are TRBV2 and TRBJ2-5, with 8 bases aligning to TRBD2. The CDR3 has 15 amino acids. With V trimmed by 6 bases and J by 3 bases, 9 bases remained unmatched. Germline-derived CDR1 and CDR2 are SNHLY and FYNNEI.

This chain joins TRBV5-5 and TRBJ2-2, with D uncertain. The germline V gene encodes CDR1 SGHKS and CDR2 YYEKEE (reference sequence). V shed 5 bases and J shed 6 bases, with 11 bases lying between them. The length of the CDR3 is 13 residues. In DNA form, the CDR3 reads TGTGCCAGCAGTCCCATGCGGTCCGGGGAGCTGTTTTTT. Protein: CASSPMRSGELFF. Based on the CDR3 plus reference TRBV5-5 and TRBJ2-2, the full variable domain is DAGVTQSPTHLIKTRGQQVTLRCSPISGHKSVSWYQQVLGQGPQFIFQYYEKEERGRGNFPDRFSARQFPNYSSELNVNALLLGDSALYLCASSPMRSGELFFGEGSRLTVL.